What follows describes a single T cell receptor (beta chain). The antigen is unknown. This entry is derived from a study of PD-1 blockade in mismatch repair-deficient tumors. Broader study findings: Rapid post-treatment expansion, then contraction, generally preceding radiologic response, marked tumor-resident clones.

V dropped 2 bases and J dropped 6; count of bases not matched to a gene: 14. The CDR3 length is 18 residues. Germline values: CDR1 SGHVS, CDR2 FQNEAQ. The TCR-sequenced patients were a few responders to pembrolizumab. Here immunoSEQ multiplex PCR was the method, and the copy in TCRdb shows in-frame clones only, minus some. The sample shows 35,000 to 40,000 clones, around 75% of them seen only once. The rearrangement uses TRBV7-8 and TRBJ2-5; TRBD1 matches at 11 bases. The origin of this receptor is an adult with mismatch repair-deficient cancer. The starting material was peripheral blood, obtained 4 weeks after starting pembrolizumab. Here the CDR3 DNA reads TGTGCCAGCAGCTTATATGGGGACCCTGGACAGGGGGCGAAGACCCAGTACTTC. The encoded protein is CASSLYGDPGQGAKTQYF. Full variable domain (rest looked up from reference TRBV7-8 and TRBJ2-5): GAGVSQSPRYKVAKRGQDVALRCDPISGHVSLFWYQQALGQGPEFLTYFQNEAQLDKSGLPSDRFFAERPEGSVSTLKIQRTQQEDSAVYLCASSLYGDPGQGAKTQYFGPGTRLLVL.